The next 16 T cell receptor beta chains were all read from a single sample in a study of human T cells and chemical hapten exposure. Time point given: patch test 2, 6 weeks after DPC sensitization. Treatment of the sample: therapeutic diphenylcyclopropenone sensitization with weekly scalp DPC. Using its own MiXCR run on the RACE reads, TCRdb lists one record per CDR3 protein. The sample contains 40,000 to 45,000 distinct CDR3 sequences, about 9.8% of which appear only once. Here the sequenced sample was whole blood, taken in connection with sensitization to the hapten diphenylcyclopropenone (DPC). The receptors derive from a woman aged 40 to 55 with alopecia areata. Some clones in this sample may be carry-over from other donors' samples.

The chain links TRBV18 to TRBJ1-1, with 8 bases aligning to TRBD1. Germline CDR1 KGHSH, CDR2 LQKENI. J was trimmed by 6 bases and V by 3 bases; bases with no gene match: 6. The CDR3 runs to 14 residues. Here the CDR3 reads CASSPPYRGAEAFF. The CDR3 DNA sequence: TGTGCCAGCTCACCCCCTTACAGGGGGGCTGAAGCTTTCTTT.

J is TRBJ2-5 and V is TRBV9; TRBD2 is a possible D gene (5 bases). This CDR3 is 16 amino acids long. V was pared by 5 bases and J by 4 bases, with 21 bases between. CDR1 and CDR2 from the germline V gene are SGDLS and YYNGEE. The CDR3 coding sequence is TGTGCCAGCAGTCCCCCCGGTGGGAGTGACGGAGAGACCCAGTACTTC. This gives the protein CASSPPGGSDGETQYF.

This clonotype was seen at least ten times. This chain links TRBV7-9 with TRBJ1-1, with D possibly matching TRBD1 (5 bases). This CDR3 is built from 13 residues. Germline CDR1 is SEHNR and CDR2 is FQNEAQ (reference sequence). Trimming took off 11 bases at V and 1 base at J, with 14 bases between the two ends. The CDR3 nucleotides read TGTGCCTCGAGGCAGGGAGCGAACACTGAAGCTTTCTTT. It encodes CASRQGANTEAFF.

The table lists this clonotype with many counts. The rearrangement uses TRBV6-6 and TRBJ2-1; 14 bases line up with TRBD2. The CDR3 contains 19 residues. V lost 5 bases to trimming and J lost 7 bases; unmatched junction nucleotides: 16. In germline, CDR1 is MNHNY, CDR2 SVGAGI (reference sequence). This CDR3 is CASSETGTSGGYVRNEQFF. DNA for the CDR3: TGTGCCAGCAGTGAAACCGGGACTAGCGGGGGTTATGTGAGGAATGAGCAGTTCTTC.

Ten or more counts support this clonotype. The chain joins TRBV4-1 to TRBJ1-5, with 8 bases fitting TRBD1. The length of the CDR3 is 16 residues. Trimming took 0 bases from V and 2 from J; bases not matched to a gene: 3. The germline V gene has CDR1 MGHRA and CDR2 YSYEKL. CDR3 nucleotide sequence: TGCGCCAGCAGCCAAGAGATGACAGGGGGCAATCAGCCCCAGCATTTT. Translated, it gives CASSQEMTGGNQPQHF.

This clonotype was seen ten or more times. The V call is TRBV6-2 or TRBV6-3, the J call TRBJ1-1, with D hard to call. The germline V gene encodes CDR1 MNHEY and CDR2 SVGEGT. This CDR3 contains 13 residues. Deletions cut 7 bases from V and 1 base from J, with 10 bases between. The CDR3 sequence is CASTIAENTEAFF. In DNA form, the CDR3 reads TGTGCCAGCACCATCGCAGAGAACACTGAAGCTTTCTTT.

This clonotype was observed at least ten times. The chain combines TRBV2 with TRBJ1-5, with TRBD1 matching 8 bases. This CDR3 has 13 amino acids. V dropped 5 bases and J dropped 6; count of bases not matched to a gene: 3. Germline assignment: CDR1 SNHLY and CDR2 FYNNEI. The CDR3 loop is CASSTGGGQPQHF. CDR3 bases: TGTGCCAGCAGTACAGGGGGAGGTCAGCCCCAGCATTTT.

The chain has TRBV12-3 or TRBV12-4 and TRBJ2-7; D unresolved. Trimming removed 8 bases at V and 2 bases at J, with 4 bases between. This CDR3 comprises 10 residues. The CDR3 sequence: CASGTYEQYF. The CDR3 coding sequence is TGTGCCAGCGGTACCTACGAGCAGTACTTC.

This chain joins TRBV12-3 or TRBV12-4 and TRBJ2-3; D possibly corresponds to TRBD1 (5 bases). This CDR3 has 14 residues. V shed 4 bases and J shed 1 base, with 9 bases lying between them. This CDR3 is CASSSGLGTDTQYF. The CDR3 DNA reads TGTGCCAGCAGTTCAGGGCTTGGCACAGATACGCAGTATTTT.

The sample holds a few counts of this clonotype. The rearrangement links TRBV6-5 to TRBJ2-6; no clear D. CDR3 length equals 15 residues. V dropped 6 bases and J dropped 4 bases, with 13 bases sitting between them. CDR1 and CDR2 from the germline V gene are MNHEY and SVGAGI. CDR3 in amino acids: CASRRGRVGANVLTF. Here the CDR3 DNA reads TGTGCCAGCAGAAGAGGCCGAGTCGGGGCCAACGTCCTGACTTTC.

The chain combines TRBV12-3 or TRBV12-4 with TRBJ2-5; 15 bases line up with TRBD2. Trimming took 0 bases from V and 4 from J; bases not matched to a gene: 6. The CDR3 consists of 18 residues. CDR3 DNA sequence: TGTGCCAGCAGTTTAGCCCCGAGGGGACTAGCGGGGGGAGAGACCCAGTACTTC. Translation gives CASSLAPRGLAGGETQYF.

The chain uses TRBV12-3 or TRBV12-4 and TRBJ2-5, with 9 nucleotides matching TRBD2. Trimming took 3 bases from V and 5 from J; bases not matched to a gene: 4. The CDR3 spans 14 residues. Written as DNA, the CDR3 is TGTGCCAGCAGTTTTGGCAGCGGGGGGGAGACCCAGTACTTC. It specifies CASSFGSGGETQYF.

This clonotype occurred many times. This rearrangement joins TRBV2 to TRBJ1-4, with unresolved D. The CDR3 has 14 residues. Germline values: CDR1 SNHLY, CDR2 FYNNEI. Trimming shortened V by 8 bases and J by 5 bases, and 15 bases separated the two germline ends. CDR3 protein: CASAAGSQNEKLFF. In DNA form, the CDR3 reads TGTGCCAGCGCCGCCGGCAGCCAGAATGAAAAACTGTTTTTT.

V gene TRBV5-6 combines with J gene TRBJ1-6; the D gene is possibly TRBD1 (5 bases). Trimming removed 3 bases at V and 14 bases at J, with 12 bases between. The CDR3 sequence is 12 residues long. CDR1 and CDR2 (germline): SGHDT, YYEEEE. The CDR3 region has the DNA TGTGCCAGCAGCTCGCGGGGCCGGACCCTCCACTTT. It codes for CASSSRGRTLHF.

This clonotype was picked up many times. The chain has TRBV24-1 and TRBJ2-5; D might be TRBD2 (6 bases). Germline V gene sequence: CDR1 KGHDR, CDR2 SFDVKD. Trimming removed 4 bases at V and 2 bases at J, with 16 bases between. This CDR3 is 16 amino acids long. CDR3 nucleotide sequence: TGTGCCACCAGTGACGCCCGGGGGACCTCGCAAGAGACCCAGTACTTC. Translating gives CATSDARGTSQETQYF.

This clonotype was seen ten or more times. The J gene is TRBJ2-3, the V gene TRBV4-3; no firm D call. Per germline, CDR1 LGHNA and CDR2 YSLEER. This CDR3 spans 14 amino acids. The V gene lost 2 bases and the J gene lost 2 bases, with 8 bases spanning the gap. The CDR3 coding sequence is TGCGCCAGCAGCCAAAATTTAGACACAGATACGCAGTATTTT. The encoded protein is CASSQNLDTDTQYF.